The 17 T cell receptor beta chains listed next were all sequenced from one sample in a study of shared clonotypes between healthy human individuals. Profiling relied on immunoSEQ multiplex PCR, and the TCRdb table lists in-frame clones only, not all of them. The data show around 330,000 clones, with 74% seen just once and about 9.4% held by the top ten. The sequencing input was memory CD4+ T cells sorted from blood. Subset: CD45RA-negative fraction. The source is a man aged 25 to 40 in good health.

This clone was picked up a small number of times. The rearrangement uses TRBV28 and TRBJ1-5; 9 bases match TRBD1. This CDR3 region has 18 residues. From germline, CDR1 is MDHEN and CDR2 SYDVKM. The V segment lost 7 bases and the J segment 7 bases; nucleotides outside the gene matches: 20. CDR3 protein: CASTHGLITGGAWQPQHF. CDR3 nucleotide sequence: TGTGCCAGCACACATGGCCTTATCACAGGGGGCGCATGGCAGCCCCAGCATTTT.

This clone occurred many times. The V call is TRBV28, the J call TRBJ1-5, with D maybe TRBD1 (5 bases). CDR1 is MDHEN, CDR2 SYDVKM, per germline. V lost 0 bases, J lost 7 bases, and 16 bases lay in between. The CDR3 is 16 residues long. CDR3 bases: TGTGCCAGCAGTTTATGGTCCGGGACCGCCGGCCAGCCCCAGCATTTT. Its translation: CASSLWSGTAGQPQHF.

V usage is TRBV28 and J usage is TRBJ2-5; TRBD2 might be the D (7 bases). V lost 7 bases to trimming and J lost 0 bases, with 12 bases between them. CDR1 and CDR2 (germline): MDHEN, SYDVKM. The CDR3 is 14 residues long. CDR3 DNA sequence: TGTGCCAGCAAGGGGGGGAGTTACCAAGAGACCCAGTACTTC. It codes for CASKGGSYQETQYF.

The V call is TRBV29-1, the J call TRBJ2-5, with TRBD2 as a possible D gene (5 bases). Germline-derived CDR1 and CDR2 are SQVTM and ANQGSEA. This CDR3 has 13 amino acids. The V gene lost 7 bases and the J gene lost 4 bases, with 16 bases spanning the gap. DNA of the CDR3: TGCAGCGCCCAAGGTGGGAGCACAGAGACCCAGTACTTC. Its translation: CSAQGGSTETQYF.

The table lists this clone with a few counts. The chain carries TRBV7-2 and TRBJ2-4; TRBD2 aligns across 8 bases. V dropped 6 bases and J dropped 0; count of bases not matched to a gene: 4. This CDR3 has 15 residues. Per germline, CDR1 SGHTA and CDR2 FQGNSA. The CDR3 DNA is TGTGCCAGCAGGCAAGCGGGAGAAGCCAAAAACATTCAGTACTTC. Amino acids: CASRQAGEAKNIQYF.

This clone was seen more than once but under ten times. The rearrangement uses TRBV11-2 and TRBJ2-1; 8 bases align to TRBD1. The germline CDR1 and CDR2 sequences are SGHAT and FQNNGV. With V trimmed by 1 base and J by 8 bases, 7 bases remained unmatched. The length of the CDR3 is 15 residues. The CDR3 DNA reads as TGTGCCAGCAGCTTAGTCTGGACAGGGAACCATGAGCAGTTCTTC. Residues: CASSLVWTGNHEQFF.

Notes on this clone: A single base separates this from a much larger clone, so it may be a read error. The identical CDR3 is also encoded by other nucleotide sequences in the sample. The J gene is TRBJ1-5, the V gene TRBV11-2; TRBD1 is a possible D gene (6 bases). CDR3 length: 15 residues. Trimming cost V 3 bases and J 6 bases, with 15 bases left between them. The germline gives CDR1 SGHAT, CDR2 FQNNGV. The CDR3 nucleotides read TGTGCCAGCAGCTTGGGCAGGGGACTGGGTCAGCCCCAGCATTTT. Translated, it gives CASSLGRGLGQPQHF.

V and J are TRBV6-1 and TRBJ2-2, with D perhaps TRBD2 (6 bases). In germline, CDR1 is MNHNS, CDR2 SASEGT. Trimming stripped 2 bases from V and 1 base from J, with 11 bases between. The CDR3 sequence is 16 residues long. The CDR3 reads CASSELVSGNTGELFF. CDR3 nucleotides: TGTGCCAGCAGTGAACTTGTTAGCGGGAACACCGGGGAGCTGTTTTTT.

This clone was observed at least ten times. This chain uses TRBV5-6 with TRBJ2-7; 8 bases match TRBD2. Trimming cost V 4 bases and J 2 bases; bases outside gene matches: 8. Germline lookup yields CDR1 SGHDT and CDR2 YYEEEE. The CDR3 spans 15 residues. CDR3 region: CASSPSGRPPYEQYF. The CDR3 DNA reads TGTGCCAGCAGCCCTAGCGGGCGCCCCCCCTACGAGCAGTACTTC.

The CDR3 loop reads CASSPRGGTPGEQYF. The DNA of the CDR3 is TGTGCCAGCAGCCCCCGCGGAGGGACACCCGGGGAGCAGTACTTC. J is TRBJ2-7 and V is TRBV7-9; D possibly matches TRBD1 or TRBD2 (6 bases each). Trimming left V 5 bases short and J 7 bases short, with 21 bases between. The germline gives CDR1 SEHNR, CDR2 FQNEAQ (reference sequence). This CDR3 has 15 residues.

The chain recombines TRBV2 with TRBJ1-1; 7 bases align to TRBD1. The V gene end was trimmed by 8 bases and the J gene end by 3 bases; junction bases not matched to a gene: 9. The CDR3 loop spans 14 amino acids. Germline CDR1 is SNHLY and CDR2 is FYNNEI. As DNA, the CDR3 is TGTGCCAGCGTCGACAGGGTCCCCGACACTGAAGCTTTCTTT. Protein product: CASVDRVPDTEAFF. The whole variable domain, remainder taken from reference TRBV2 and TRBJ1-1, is EPEVTQTPSHQVTQMGQEVILRCVPISNHLYFYWYRQILGQKVEFLVSFYNNEISEKSEIFDDQFSVERPDGSNFTLKIRSTKLEDSAMYFCASVDRVPDTEAFFGQGTRLTVV.

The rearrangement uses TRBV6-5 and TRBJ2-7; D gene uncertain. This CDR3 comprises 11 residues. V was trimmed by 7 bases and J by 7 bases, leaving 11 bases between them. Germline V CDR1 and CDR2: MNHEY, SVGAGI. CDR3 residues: CASKNAREQYF. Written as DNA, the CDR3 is TGTGCCAGCAAAAACGCTAGGGAGCAGTACTTC.

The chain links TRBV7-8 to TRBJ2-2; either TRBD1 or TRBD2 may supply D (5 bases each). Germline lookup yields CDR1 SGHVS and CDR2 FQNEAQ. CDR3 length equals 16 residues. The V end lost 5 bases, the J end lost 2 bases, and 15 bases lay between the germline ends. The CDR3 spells CASSPWPGPNTGELFF. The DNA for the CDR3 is TGTGCCAGCAGCCCTTGGCCGGGGCCAAACACCGGGGAGCTGTTTTTT.

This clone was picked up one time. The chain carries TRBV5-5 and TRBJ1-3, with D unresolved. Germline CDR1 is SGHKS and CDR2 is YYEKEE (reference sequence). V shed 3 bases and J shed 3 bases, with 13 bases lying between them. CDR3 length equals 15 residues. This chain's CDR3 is CASSSVISVGNTIYF. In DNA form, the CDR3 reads TGTGCCAGCAGCTCAGTCATCTCTGTTGGAAACACCATATATTTT.

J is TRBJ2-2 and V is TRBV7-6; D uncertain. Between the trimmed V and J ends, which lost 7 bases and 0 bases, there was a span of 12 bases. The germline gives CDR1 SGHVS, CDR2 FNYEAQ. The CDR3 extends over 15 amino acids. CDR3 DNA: TGTGCCAGCATGGCAGAACCAACGAACACCGGGGAGCTGTTTTTT. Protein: CASMAEPTNTGELFF.

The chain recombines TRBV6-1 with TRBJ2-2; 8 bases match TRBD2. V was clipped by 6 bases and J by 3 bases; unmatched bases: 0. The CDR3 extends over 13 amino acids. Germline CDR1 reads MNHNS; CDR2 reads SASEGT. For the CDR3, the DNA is TGTGCCAGCAGAGCGGGAGACACCGGGGAGCTGTTTTTT. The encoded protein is CASRAGDTGELFF.

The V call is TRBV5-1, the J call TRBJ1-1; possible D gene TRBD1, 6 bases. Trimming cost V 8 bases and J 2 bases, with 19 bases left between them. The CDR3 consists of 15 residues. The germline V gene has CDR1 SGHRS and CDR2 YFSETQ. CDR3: CARGEEGQTNTEAFF. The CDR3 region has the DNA TGCGCCAGGGGGGAGGAAGGACAGACAAACACTGAAGCTTTCTTT.